This TCR beta chain was sequenced for a study of CD8 T cells in Susac syndrome. Sequencing targeted TCR beta in T cells from blood (CD8+ and CD4+). TEMRA cells were FACS-enriched, unlike CD8+ and CD4+ T cells, which were negatively isolated. The CDR3 length is 14 residues. V gave up 2 bases and J gave up 5 bases, with 13 bases separating them. Germline values: CDR1 MNHEY, CDR2 SMNVEV (reference sequence). A word on this clonotype: The antigen is undetermined.

With random hexamers, roughly 0.45 to 1 ug RNA was reverse transcribed. immunoSEQ multiplex PCR amplified TCR beta CDR3 across 54 Vbeta, 13 Jbeta. TCRdb ran MiXCR on the immunoSEQ multiplex PCR reads and lists one entry per CDR3 protein. The sample yields some 400,000 distinct CDR3 sequences, approximately 85% seen once. General study findings and limits: The study recognized that the number of individuals in its TCR sequencing and HLA analysis was relatively small.

The chain couples TRBV27 to TRBJ2-7; no reliable D call. The origin of this receptor is a human donor with multiple sclerosis. Specimen: CD8+ T cells from PBMCs. The CDR3 reads CASSLAMVPNEQYF. Written as DNA, the CDR3 is TGTGCCAGCAGTTTAGCGATGGTTCCCAACGAGCAGTACTTC.